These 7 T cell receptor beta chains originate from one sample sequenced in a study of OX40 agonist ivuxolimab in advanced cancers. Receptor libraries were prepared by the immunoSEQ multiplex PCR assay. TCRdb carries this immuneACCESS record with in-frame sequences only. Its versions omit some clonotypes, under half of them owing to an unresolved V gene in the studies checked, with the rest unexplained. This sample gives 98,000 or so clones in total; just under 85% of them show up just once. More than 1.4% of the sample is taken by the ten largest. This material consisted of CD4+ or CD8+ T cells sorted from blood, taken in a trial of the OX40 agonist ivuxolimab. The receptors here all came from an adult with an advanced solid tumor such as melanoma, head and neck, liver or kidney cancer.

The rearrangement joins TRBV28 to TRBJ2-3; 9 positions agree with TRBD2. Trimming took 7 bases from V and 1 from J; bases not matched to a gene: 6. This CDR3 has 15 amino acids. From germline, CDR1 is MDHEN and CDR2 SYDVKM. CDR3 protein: CASTQPSGGTDTQYF. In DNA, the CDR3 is TGTGCCAGCACCCAACCTAGCGGGGGCACAGATACGCAGTATTTT.

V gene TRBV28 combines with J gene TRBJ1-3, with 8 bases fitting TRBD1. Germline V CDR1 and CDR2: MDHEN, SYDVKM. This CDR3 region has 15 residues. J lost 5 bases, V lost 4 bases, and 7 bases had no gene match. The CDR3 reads CASSSLTGGRNTIYF. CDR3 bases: TGTGCCAGCAGTTCGCTTACAGGGGGAAGAAACACCATATATTTT.

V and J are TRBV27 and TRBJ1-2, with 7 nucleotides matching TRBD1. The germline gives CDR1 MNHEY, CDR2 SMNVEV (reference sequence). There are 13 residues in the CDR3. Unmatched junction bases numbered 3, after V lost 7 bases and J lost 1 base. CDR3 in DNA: TGTGCCAGCAAACAGGGGAATAACTATGGCTACACCTTC. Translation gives CASKQGNNYGYTF.

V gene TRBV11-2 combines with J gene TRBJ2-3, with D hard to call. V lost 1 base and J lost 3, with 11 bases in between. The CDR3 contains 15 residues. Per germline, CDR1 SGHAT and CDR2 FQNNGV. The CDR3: CASSLGSRSTDTQYF. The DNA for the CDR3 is TGTGCCAGCAGCTTAGGTAGCAGGTCAACAGATACGCAGTATTTT. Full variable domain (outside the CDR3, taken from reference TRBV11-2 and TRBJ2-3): EAGVAQSPRYKIIEKRQSVAFWCNPISGHATLYWYQQILGQGPKLLIQFQNNGVVDDSQLPKDRFSAERLKGVDSTLKIQPAKLEDSAVYLCASSLGSRSTDTQYFGPGTRLTVL.

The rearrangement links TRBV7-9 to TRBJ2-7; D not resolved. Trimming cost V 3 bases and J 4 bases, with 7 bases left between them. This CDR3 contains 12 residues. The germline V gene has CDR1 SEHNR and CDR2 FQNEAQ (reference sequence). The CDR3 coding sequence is TGTGCCAGCAGCTTTAACGGGTACGAGCAGTACTTC. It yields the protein CASSFNGYEQYF.

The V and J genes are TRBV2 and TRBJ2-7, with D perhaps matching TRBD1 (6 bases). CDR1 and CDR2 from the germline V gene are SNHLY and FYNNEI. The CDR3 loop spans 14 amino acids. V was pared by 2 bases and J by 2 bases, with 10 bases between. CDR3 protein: CASSERQVTYEQYF. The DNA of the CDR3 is TGTGCCAGCAGTGAAAGACAGGTTACCTACGAGCAGTACTTC.

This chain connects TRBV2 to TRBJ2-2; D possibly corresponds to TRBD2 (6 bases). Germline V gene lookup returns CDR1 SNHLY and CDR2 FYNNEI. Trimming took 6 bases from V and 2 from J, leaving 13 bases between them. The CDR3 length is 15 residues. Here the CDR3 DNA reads TGTGCCAGCAGGAATGAGGGGACTAACACCGGGGAGCTGTTTTTT. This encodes CASRNEGTNTGELFF.